This is a list of T cell receptor beta chains from one sample in a study of blood T cell repertoires in COVID-19. TCRdb keeps only in-frame clones here, not all; method: immunoSEQ multiplex PCR. This table has tens of thousands of clones, roughly 91% appearing once. The sequenced sample was peripheral blood. These receptors all come from a human donor in a cohort sampled during active COVID-19. Both conserved end residues are trimmed from each CDR3.

J,V,CDR3
TRBJ2-4,TRBV11-2,ASSQLAGVSQNIQY
TRBJ1-4,TRBV27,ASSLSIQSNEKLF
TRBJ2-1,TRBV24-1,ATSVGGPPYNEQF
TRBJ2-5,TRBV9,ASSVGAGAGVRGETQY
TRBJ2-1,TRBV28,ASSSFSEQF
TRBJ2-3,TRBV2,ASSLQGPSTDTQY
TRBJ2-1,TRBV10-3,AISESPGNDEQF
TRBJ2-1,TRBV4-1,ASSQGLAAYNEQF
TRBJ1-2,TRBV20-1,SAGQGFGYT
TRBJ1-2,TRBV28,ASSPNREPRGYT
TRBJ2-1,TRBV4-1,ASSQIGTINEQF
TRBJ1-5,TRBV27,ASSLSTLSAQH
TRBJ2-3,TRBV5-4,ASSSVNADTQY
TRBJ2-1,TRBV7-9,ASSPSNEQF
TRBJ2-7,TRBV28,ASSGTYRGPSSYEQY
TRBJ2-6,TRBV15,ASRGYGANVLT
TRBJ2-1,TRBV11-3,ASSLDSGNYNEQF
TRBJ1-2,TRBV5-8,ASSWQAGSVGYT
TRBJ1-1,TRBV19,ASSDTRDTEAF
TRBJ2-5,TRBV11-2,ASSPEGPGETQY
TRBJ1-2,TRBV14,ASKGVDYGYT
TRBJ1-6,TRBV5-6,ASSSRDRGNSPLH
TRBJ2-5,TRBV28,ASSIPGNQETQY
TRBJ1-3,TRBV18,ASSPTGALESGNTIY
TRBJ2-5,TRBV10-3,ATSVAGGPEETQY
TRBJ2-4,TRBV3-1/TRBV3-2,ASSLLTSNIQY
TRBJ2-3,TRBV7-9,ASSLGALRSTDTQY
TRBJ2-2,TRBV3-1/TRBV3-2,ASSQVGASGSRTGELF
TRBJ1-1,TRBV3-1/TRBV3-2,ASTRSTGGVWDTEAF
TRBJ2-1,TRBV11-2,ASSFDPTGHNEQF